The subject of this entry is one T cell receptor beta chain. V shed 4 bases and J shed 4 bases, with 18 bases lying between them. Per the germline V gene, CDR1 is MNHEY and CDR2 is SVGAGI. The CDR3 contains 16 residues. Original processing methods: Reference gene primer amplification gave estimated nucleated cell counts. Only in-frame clones appear in the TCRdb table, and some are missing; sequencing was by immunoSEQ multiplex PCR. V and J calls and clone size come straight from that table; D and trimming were deduced from the DNA. The repertoire includes a few hundred thousand clones, about 89% of them detected once, and 5% to 7% sits in the top ten. The data are from a study of blood T cell repertoires in COVID-19. About the research overall: Acute and convalescent COVID-19 specimens originated in the United States, Italy and Spain. T cells, B-cell-depleted T cells, or PBMCs supplied cDNA or gDNA.

V usage is TRBV6-5 and J usage is TRBJ2-3; D might be TRBD2 (7 bases). Input material: peripheral blood. The receptor was derived from a young man who had recovered from COVID-19. CDR3 sequence: CASSSSGGGISDTQYF. In DNA form, the CDR3 reads TGTGCCAGCAGTTCCTCAGGCGGGGGCATCTCAGATACGCAGTATTTT.